The 23 T cell receptor beta chains listed next were all sequenced from one sample in a study of blood T cell repertoires in COVID-19. Sequenced by immunoSEQ multiplex PCR; TCRdb stores in-frame clones only, minus some. The repertoire holds around 180,000 clones, with under 85% as singletons. Sample: peripheral blood. Every receptor here comes from a man aged 60 to 69 with active or convalescent COVID-19.

The DNA for the CDR3 is TGCGCCAGCAGCGAGGGGCTCATTAGCAATCAGCCCCAGCATTTT. Translating gives CASSEGLISNQPQHF. The rearrangement joins TRBV10-1 to TRBJ1-5, with a weak D call TRBD1 (5 bases). The germline gives CDR1 WNHNN, CDR2 SYGVQD (reference sequence). This CDR3 has 15 amino acids. Trimming shortened V by 6 bases and J by 0 bases, and 12 bases separated the two germline ends.

This clone is a singleton in its sample. The chain is built from TRBV3-1 (or the pseudogene TRBV3-2) and TRBJ1-5; no reliable D call. Germline assignment: CDR1 LGHDT and CDR2 YNNKEL (reference sequence). CDR3 length: 15 amino acids. Trimming cost V 1 base and J 2 bases, with 9 bases left between them. CDR3 sequence (DNA): TGTGCCAGCAGCCAAGGGATAGCAGGCAATCAGCCCCAGCATTTT. Its translation: CASSQGIAGNQPQHF.

V and J are TRBV3-1 (or the pseudogene TRBV3-2) and TRBJ2-7; 11 nucleotides align to TRBD1. CDR1 and CDR2 (germline): LGHDT, YNNKEL (reference sequence). The J segment lost 4 bases and the V segment lost 6 bases, leaving 5 bases of the junction unmatched. The CDR3 is 14 residues long. CDR3 amino acids: CASRGQGGTYEQYF. CDR3 bases: TGTGCCAGCAGGGGACAGGGGGGTACGTACGAGCAGTACTTC.

CDR3 in DNA: TGTGCCAGCAGCTTACAGGGAGGAGAGACCCAGTACTTC. As protein: CASSLQGGETQYF. The chain has TRBV13 and TRBJ2-5, with D tentatively TRBD2 (6 bases). This CDR3 spans 13 amino acids. CDR1 and CDR2 (germline): PRHDT, FYEKMQ (reference sequence). With 2 bases removed from V and 4 bases from J, the gap between germline ends came to 8 bases.

The chain is built from TRBV6-6 and TRBJ2-7, with 10 positions matching TRBD1. CDR1 and CDR2 (germline): MNHNY, SVGAGI (reference sequence). The ends lost 6 bases at V and 7 bases at J; junction bases unmatched: 6. The CDR3 length is 13 residues. CDR3 nucleotide sequence: TGTGCCAGCAGCGGACAGGGGGTTTCGGAGCAGTACTTC. Encoded protein: CASSGQGVSEQYF.

The rearrangement links TRBV7-9 to TRBJ2-3, with unresolved D. Germline V gene data show CDR1 as SEHNR and CDR2 as FQNEAQ (reference sequence). Between the trimmed V and J ends, which lost 2 bases and 3 bases, there was a span of 9 bases. The CDR3 sequence is 14 residues long. The CDR3: CASSLWLFTDTQYF. In DNA, the CDR3 is TGTGCCAGCAGCTTATGGCTTTTTACAGATACGCAGTATTTT.

This chain uses TRBV27 with TRBJ2-5; TRBD2 aligns across 11 bases. V lost 4 bases and J lost 5; bases outside the gene matches: 15. In germline, CDR1 is MNHEY, CDR2 SMNVEV (reference sequence). The CDR3 consists of 18 residues. The CDR3 protein is CASSSLSGRALRGETQYF. Written as DNA, the CDR3 is TGTGCCAGCAGTTCCCTTAGCGGGAGGGCCCTACGTGGGGAGACCCAGTACTTC.

V is TRBV7-8 and J is TRBJ1-5; D not resolved. The CDR3 length is 14 residues. Between the trimmed V and J ends, which lost 0 bases and 5 bases, there was a span of 8 bases. Germline V gene data show CDR1 as SGHVS and CDR2 as FQNEAQ. CDR3 sequence: CASSLAIEDQPQHF. The CDR3, as DNA: TGTGCCAGCAGCTTAGCGATAGAGGATCAGCCCCAGCATTTT.

V gene TRBV24-1 combines with J gene TRBJ1-2; TRBD1 matches 7 bases. The CDR3 consists of 15 residues. The germline CDR1 and CDR2 sequences are KGHDR and SFDVKD. With 6 bases clipped from V and 4 bases from J, the junction kept 10 bases outside the gene matches. The CDR3 here is CATSRDSEFLYGYTF. The CDR3 nucleotides are TGTGCCACCAGTCGGGACAGCGAGTTTCTCTATGGCTACACCTTC.

This clone was counted a single time. V usage is TRBV27 and J usage is TRBJ2-1; 7 positions agree with TRBD2. V lost 9 bases to trimming and J lost 2 bases; unmatched junction nucleotides: 7. Germline lookup yields CDR1 MNHEY and CDR2 SMNVEV (reference sequence). The CDR3 is 14 amino acids. In nucleotides, the CDR3 is TGTGCCAGTACACCTAGCGGTACCTACAATGAGCAGTTCTTC. Its protein product is CASTPSGTYNEQFF.

V gene TRBV7-2 combines with J gene TRBJ2-1, with 9 bases fitting TRBD2. Germline V gene lookup returns CDR1 SGHTA and CDR2 FQGNSA. The CDR3 consists of 14 residues. V shed 6 bases, J shed 8 bases, and the junction held 8 bases outside the gene matches. CDR3 protein: CASSQDGLAHEQFF. CDR3 sequence (DNA): TGTGCCAGCAGTCAAGATGGACTAGCGCATGAGCAGTTCTTC.

The V gene is TRBV10-3, the J gene TRBJ1-6; 7 nucleotides match TRBD1. CDR3 length equals 14 residues. V lost 7 bases and J lost 5; bases outside the gene matches: 5. Germline CDR1 reads ENHRY; CDR2 reads SYGVKD. This chain's CDR3 is CAIKVGQNNSPLHF. In nucleotides, the CDR3 is TGTGCCATCAAGGTGGGACAGAATAATTCACCCCTCCACTTT.

The chain couples TRBV25-1 to TRBJ2-7; 8 bases line up with TRBD2. From germline, CDR1 is MGHDK and CDR2 SYGVNS. Unmatched junction bases numbered 16, after V lost 9 bases and J lost 0 bases. The length of the CDR3 is 17 residues. The CDR3 sequence: CASSNPGGALSSYEQYF. CDR3 DNA: TGTGCCAGTTCAAACCCGGGGGGGGCTCTTAGCTCCTACGAGCAGTACTTC.

This chain joins TRBV14 and TRBJ2-1, with 10 bases that match TRBD2. V dropped 1 base and J dropped 2; count of bases not matched to a gene: 11. The CDR3 consists of 19 residues. Germline CDR1 and CDR2: SGHDN and FVKESK. CDR3 sequence: CASSQVSASSGRPYNEQFF. The CDR3 coding sequence is TGTGCCAGCAGCCAAGTTTCGGCGTCTAGCGGGAGACCCTACAATGAGCAGTTCTTC.

The chain links TRBV4-2 to TRBJ2-1; 12 nucleotides agree with TRBD2. Losses at the gene ends were 4 bases for V and 8 bases for J; bases not matched to a gene: 0. This CDR3 region has 13 residues. CDR1 is LGHNA and CDR2 is YNFKEQ in the germline V gene. In DNA form, the CDR3 reads TGTGCCAGCAGCCGACTAGCGGGAGATGAGCAGTTCTTC. It yields the protein CASSRLAGDEQFF.

The chain recombines TRBV4-1 with TRBJ2-7; 8 bases agree with TRBD2. Germline lookup yields CDR1 MGHRA and CDR2 YSYEKL. This CDR3 is built from 14 residues. V was clipped by 2 bases and J by 2 bases; unmatched bases: 2. The CDR3 DNA sequence: TGCGCCAGCAGCCAACCGACTAGCGCCTACGAGCAGTACTTC. Translating it yields CASSQPTSAYEQYF.

The V and J genes are TRBV5-4 and TRBJ2-5; the match to TRBD1 covers 8 bases. V was pared by 9 bases and J by 0 bases, with 10 bases of the junction left unmatched. The CDR3 totals 15 residues. Germline CDR1 SGHNT, CDR2 YYREEE (reference sequence). The DNA of the CDR3 is TGTGCCATCCTCGCCCGACAGGGGAACCAAGAGACCCAGTACTTC. This gives the protein CAILARQGNQETQYF.

The J gene is TRBJ2-7, the V gene TRBV19, with D tentatively TRBD1 (6 bases). Looked up from germline, CDR1 is LNHDA and CDR2 is SQIVND (reference sequence). CDR3 length equals 13 residues. V lost 8 bases and J 3 bases, leaving 14 bases between the germline ends. The CDR3, as DNA: TGTGCCAGTCGGCCGGGACACTACTACGAGCAGTACTTC. Amino acids: CASRPGHYYEQYF.

This chain uses TRBV19 with TRBJ2-3, with D perhaps matching TRBD1 (5 bases). CDR1 and CDR2 from the germline V gene are LNHDA and SQIVND (reference sequence). CDR3 length: 14 amino acids. The ends were cut back, 5 bases at V and 6 bases at J, with 15 bases in the middle. In DNA, the CDR3 is TGTGCCAGTAGTTCCCAGGGTGGTAAGGATACGCAGTATTTT. Translation gives CASSSQGGKDTQYF.

The table lists this clone with a few counts. The CDR3 sequence is CASSLEGARYENSPLHF. The CDR3 DNA reads TGCGCCAGCAGCTTGGAAGGGGCCAGATATGAGAATTCACCCCTCCACTTT. The chain has TRBV5-1 and TRBJ1-6, with TRBD1 as a possible D gene (5 bases). Per germline, CDR1 SGHRS and CDR2 YFSETQ. Deletions cut 0 bases from V and 7 bases from J, with 17 bases between. The CDR3 totals 17 residues.

This clone was recorded once. This chain connects TRBV29-1 to TRBJ2-1; D unclear. The germline V gene has CDR1 SQVTM and CDR2 ANQGSEA. V lost 0 bases to trimming and J lost 5 bases, with 5 bases between them. The CDR3 is made up of 12 amino acids. CDR3 coding DNA: TGCAGCGTTGAAGAAATAGACAATGAGCAGTTCTTC. Protein product: CSVEEIDNEQFF.

The chain has TRBV6-2 or TRBV6-3 and TRBJ2-3; 9 bases agree with TRBD1. V trimming: 5 bases; J trimming: 6 bases; junction bases outside the gene matches: 15. Germline loops: CDR1 MNHEY, CDR2 SVGEGT. There are 17 residues in the CDR3. CDR3 amino acids: CASSPSDRGVIADTQYF. For the CDR3, the DNA is TGTGCCAGCAGTCCCTCCGACAGGGGGGTGATTGCGGATACGCAGTATTTT.

This clone was picked up a small number of times. The V and J genes are TRBV11-2 and TRBJ2-6; D gene unclear. The CDR3 extends over 15 amino acids. Trimming shortened V by 1 base and J by 0 bases, and 4 bases separated the two germline ends. Germline CDR1 and CDR2: SGHAT and FQNNGV. In DNA, the CDR3 is TGTGCCAGCAGCTTAGCCAGCTCTGGGGCCAACGTCCTGACTTTC. The encoded protein is CASSLASSGANVLTF.